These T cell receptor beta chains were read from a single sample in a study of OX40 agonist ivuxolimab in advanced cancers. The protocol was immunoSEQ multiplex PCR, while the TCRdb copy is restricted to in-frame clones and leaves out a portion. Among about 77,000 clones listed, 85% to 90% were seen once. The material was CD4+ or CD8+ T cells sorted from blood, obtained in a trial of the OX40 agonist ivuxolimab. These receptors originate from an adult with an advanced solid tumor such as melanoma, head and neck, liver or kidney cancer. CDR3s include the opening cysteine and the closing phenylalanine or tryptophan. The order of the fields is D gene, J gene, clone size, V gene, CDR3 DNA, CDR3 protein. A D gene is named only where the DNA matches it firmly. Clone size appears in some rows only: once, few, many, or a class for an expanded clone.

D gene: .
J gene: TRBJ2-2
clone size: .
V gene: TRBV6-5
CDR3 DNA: TGTGCCAGCAGTTACCTGGGGACGGCGAACACCGGGGAGCTGTTTTTT
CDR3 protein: CASSYLGTANTGELFF

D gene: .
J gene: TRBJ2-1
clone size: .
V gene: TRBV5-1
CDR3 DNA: TGCGCCAGCAGCTTGGTGCAGGGCGTCCACAATGAGCAGTTCTTC
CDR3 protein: CASSLVQGVHNEQFF

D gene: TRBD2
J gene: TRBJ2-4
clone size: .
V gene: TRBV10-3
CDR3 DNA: TGTGCCATCAGGGATGACGGGGGGGGACTAGCCAAAAACATTCAGTACTTC
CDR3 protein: CAIRDDGGGLAKNIQYF

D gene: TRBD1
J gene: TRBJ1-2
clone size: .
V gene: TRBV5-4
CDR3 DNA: TGTGCCAGCAGCAGGCGGACAGGGAACGGTGGCTACACCTTC
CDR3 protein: CASSRRTGNGGYTF

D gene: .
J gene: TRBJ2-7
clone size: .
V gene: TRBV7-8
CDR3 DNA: TGTGCCAGCACGCGGGGGACAGCCTCCTACGAGCAGTACTTC
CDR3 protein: CASTRGTASYEQYF

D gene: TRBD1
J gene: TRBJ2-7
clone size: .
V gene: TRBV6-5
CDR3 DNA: TGTGCCAGCAGTTACGACAGGGCCTACGAGCAGTACTTC
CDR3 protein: CASSYDRAYEQYF

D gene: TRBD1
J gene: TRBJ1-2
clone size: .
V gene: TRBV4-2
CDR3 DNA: TGTGCCAGCAGCCAAGCCGACAGGGAGATGCGTGGCTACACCTTC
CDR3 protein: CASSQADREMRGYTF

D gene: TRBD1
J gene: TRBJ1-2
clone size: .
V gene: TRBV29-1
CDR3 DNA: TGCAGCGTCGGGACAGGCGCGGGCTACACCTTC
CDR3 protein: CSVGTGAGYTF

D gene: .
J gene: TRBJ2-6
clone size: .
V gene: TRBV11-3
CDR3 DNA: TGTGCCAGCAGCTTAGGGGGCTCTGGGGCCAACGTCCTGACTTTC
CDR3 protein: CASSLGGSGANVLTF

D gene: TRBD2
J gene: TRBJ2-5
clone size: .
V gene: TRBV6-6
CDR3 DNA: TGTGCCAGCAGTCCTTGGACTAGCCGCCTAGGGGAGACCCAGTACTTC
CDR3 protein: CASSPWTSRLGETQYF

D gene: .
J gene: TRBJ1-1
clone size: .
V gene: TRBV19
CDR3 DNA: TGTGCCAGTAGTATACGGCGGCAGGCTGGATCTGAAGCTTTCTTT
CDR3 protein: CASSIRRQAGSEAFF

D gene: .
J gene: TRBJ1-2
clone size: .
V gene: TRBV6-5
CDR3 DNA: TGTGCCAGCAGTTGGGGTGGGGGCTACACCTTC
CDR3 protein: CASSWGGGYTF

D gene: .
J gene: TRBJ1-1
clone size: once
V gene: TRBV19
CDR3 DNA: TGTGCCAGTAGTATTATCGTCGGCGAAGCTTTCTTT
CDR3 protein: CASSIIVGEAFF

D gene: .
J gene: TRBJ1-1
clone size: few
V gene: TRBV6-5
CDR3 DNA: TGTGCCAGCAGTTACCAGGGCGGAGGCGGCACTGAAGCTTTCTTT
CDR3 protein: CASSYQGGGGTEAFF

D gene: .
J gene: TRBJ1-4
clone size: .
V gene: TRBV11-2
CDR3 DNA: TGTGCCAGCAGCCCGGGATTGCCTGGTGAAAAACTGTTTTTT
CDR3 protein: CASSPGLPGEKLFF

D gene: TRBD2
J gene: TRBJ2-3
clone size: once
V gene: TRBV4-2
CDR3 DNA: TGTGCCAGCAGCATCGGTGATTCAGCGGGAGGGTTACGTCTAGATACGCAGTATTTT
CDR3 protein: CASSIGDSAGGLRLDTQYF

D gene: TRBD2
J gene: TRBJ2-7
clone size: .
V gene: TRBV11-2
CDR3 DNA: TGTGCCAGCAGCTCTCTAGCGGGGGGACCTTACGAGCAGTACTTC
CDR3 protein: CASSSLAGGPYEQYF

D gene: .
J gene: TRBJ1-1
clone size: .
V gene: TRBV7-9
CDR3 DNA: TGTGCCAGCAGCTCGCTCCCGAACACTGAAGCTTTCTTT
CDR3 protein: CASSSLPNTEAFF

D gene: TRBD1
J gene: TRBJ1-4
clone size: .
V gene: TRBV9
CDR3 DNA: TGTGCCAGCAGCGTAACTGACAGGGGGCAGGAAAAACTGTTTTTT
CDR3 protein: CASSVTDRGQEKLFF

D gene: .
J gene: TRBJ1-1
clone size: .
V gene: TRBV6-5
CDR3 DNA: TGTGCCAGCAGTCACGGGGTAATGAACACTGAAGCTTTCTTT
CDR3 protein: CASSHGVMNTEAFF

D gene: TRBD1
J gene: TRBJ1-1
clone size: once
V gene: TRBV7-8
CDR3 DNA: TGTGCCAGCAGCTTAGCAGGGACAGGTGGTGAAGCTTTCTTT
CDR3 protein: CASSLAGTGGEAFF

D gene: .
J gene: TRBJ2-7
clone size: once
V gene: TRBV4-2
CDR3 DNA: TGTGCCAGCAGCCAGGCAGGGCCCTACGAGCAGTACTTC
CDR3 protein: CASSQAGPYEQYF

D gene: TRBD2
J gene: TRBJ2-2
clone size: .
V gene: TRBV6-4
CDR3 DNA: TGTGCCAGCAGTGTACTAGCGGCAGACACCGGGGAGCTGTTTTTT
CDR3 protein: CASSVLAADTGELFF

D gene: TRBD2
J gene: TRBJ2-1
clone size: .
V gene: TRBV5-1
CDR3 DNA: TGCGCCAGCAGCCCTACTAGCGGGAGAGCCAATGAGCAGTTCTTC
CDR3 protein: CASSPTSGRANEQFF

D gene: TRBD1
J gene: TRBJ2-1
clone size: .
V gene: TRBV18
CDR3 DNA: TGTGCCAGCTCCCGACAGGGGAGCTCCTACAATGAGCAGTTCTTC
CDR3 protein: CASSRQGSSYNEQFF

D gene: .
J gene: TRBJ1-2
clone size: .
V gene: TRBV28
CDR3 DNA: TGTGCCAGCAAAGCGTTTGGAAGCTATGGCTACACCTTC
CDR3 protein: CASKAFGSYGYTF

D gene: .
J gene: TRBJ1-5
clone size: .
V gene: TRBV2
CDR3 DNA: TGTGCCAGCAGTGAAGAGGGGTTGTCCAATCAGCCCCAGCATTTT
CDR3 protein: CASSEEGLSNQPQHF

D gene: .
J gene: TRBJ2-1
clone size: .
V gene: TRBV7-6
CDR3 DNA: TGTGCCAGCAGCTTATCCGACTACGACTCCACCCCCCAGTTCTTC
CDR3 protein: CASSLSDYDSTPQFF

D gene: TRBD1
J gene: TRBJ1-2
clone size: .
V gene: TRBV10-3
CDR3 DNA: TGTGCCATCAGTGAGTCCGGACAGGGCAGCTACACCTTC
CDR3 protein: CAISESGQGSYTF

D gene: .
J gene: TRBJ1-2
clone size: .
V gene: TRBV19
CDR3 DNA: TGTGCCAGTAGTTCCCCCGACGGTAGCTACACCTTC
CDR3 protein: CASSSPDGSYTF

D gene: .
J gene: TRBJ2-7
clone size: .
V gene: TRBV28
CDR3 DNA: TGTGCCAGCAGGCCACAGGGAGGCTACTACGAGCAGTACTTC
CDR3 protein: CASRPQGGYYEQYF

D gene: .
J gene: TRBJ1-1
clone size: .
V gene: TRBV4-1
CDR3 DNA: TGCGCCAGCAGACCGATAGGGGGTTCGAACACTGAAGCTTTCTTT
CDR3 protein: CASRPIGGSNTEAFF

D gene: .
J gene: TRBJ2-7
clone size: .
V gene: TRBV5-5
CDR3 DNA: TGTGCCAGCAGCTTGGGTCCACGGGCCTCCTACGAGCAGTACTTC
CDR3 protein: CASSLGPRASYEQYF

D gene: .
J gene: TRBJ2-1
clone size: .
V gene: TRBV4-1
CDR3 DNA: TGCGCCAGCAGTACTGATAGCACCTTATACAATGAGCAGTTCTTC
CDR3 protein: CASSTDSTLYNEQFF

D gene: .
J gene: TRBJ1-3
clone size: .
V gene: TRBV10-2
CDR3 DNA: TGCGCCAGTCAGGCGTACTCTGGAAACACCATATATTTT
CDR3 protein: CASQAYSGNTIYF

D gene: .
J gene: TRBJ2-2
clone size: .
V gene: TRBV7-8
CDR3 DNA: TGTGCCAGCAGCAGACTCCGGGACGGGGTAAACACCGGGGAGCTGTTTTTT
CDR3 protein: CASSRLRDGVNTGELFF

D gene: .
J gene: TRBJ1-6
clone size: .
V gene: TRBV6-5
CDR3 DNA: TGTGCCAGCAGGTTCACAAGAACTAATTCACCCCTCCACTTT
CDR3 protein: CASRFTRTNSPLHF

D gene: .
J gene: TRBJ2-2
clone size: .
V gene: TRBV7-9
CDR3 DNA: TGTGCCAGCAGCTTAGTCTGGGGCACCGGGGAGCTGTTTTTT
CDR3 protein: CASSLVWGTGELFF

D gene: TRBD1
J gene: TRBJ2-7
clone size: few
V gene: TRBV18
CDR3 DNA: TGTGCCAGCTCACCGAATGGACAGGGGATCGTAAAGCAGTACTTC
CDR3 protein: CASSPNGQGIVKQYF

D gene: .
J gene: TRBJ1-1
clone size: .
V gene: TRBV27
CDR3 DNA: TGTGCCAGCAGTGGAATAAGAAGGTCTGAAGCTTTCTTT
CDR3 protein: CASSGIRRSEAFF

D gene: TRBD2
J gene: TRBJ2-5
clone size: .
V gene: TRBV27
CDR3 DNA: TGTGCCAGCAGTTTCGCTAGCGGGGGGGCCTGGGAGACCCAGTACTTC
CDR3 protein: CASSFASGGAWETQYF

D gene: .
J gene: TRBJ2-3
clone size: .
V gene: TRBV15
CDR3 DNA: TGTGCCACCAGCAGAGGCAGGGGGAGCGGGAGCCTTCTCGATACGCAGTATTTT
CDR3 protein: CATSRGRGSGSLLDTQYF

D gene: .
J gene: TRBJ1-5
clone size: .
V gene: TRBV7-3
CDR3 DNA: TGTGCCAGCAGCTTAACTTTCAATCAGCCCCAGCATTTT
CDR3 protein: CASSLTFNQPQHF

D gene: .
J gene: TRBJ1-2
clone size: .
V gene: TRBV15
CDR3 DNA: TGTGCCACCAGCGGGGGGAAGGGAGCTAACTATGGCTACACCTTC
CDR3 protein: CATSGGKGANYGYTF

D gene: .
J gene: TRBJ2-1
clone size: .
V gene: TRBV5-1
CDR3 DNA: TGCGCCAGCAGCCTGGGAAGCGGCCAGGAGGAGTTCTTC
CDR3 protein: CASSLGSGQEEFF

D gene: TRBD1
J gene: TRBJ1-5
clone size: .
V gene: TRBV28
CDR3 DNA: TGTGCCAGCAGTTTCTTCGGTAGGGGGCCTGATCAGCCCCAGCATTTT
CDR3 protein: CASSFFGRGPDQPQHF

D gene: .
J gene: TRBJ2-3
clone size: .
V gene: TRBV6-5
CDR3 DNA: TGTGCCAGCAGTTACCGGGGCCTCACAGATACGCAGTATTTT
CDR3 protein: CASSYRGLTDTQYF

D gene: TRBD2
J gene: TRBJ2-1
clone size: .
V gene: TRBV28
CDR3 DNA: TGTGCCAGCAGTTTCCTCACTAGCGGGAGGCGTAATGAGCAGTTCTTC
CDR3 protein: CASSFLTSGRRNEQFF

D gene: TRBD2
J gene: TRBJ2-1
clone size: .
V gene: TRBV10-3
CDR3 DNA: TGTGCCATCAGTGAGTCGAAAGGGACTAGCGGGGGAATTGAGCAGTTCTTC
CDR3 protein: CAISESKGTSGGIEQFF